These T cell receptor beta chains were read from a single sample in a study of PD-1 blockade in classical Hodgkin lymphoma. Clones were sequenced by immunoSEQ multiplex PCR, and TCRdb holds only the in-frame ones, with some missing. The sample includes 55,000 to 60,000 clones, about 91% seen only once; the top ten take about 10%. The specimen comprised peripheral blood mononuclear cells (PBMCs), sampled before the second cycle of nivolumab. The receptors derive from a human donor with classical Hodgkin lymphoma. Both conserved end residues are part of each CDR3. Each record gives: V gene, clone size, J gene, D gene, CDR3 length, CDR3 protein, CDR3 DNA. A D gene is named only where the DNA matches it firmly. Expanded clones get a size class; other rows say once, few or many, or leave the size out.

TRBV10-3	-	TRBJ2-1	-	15	CAISATESSYNEQFF	TGTGCCATCAGTGCGACGGAGAGCTCCTACAATGAGCAGTTCTTC
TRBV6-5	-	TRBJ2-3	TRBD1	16	CASSFPGTVSTDTQYF	TGTGCCAGCAGTTTCCCCGGGACAGTTAGCACAGATACGCAGTATTTT
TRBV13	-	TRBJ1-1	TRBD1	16	CASSFLHRGDGAEAFF	TGTGCCAGCAGCTTCCTCCACAGGGGCGATGGCGCTGAAGCTTTCTTT
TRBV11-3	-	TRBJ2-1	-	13	CASSSRLSHEQFF	TGTGCCAGCAGCTCAAGACTATCCCATGAGCAGTTCTTC
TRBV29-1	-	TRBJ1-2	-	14	CSVESAGVNYGYTF	TGCAGCGTTGAGTCGGCAGGGGTAAACTATGGCTACACCTTC
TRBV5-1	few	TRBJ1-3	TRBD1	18	CASSLDNPGQGPGNTIYF	TGCGCCAGCAGCTTGGATAATCCGGGACAGGGACCTGGAAACACCATATATTTT
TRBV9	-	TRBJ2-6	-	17	CASSVQGPHSGANVLTF	TGTGCCAGCAGCGTACAGGGGCCCCACTCTGGGGCCAACGTCCTGACTTTC
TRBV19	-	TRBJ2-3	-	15	CASSIRRVRTDTQYF	TGTGCCAGTAGTATACGCAGGGTTCGGACAGATACGCAGTATTTT
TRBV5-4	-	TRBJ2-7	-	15	CASSLAGKGTYEQYF	TGTGCCAGCAGCTTGGCAGGGAAGGGAACCTACGAGCAGTACTTC
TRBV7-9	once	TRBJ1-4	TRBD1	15	CASSSGGQANEKLFF	TGTGCCAGCAGCTCAGGAGGACAGGCGAATGAAAAACTGTTTTTT
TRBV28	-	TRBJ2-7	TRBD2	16	CASSKTSGRGSYEQYF	TGTGCCAGCAGTAAGACTAGCGGGAGAGGGTCCTACGAGCAGTACTTC
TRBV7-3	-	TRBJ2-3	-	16	CASSLMGAGEGDTQYF	TGTGCCAGCAGCTTAATGGGTGCAGGGGAGGGGGATACGCAGTATTTT
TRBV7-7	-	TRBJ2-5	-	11	CASSEGETQYF	TGTGCCAGCAGCGAAGGAGAGACCCAGTACTTC
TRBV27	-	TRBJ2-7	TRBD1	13	CASRGTVTYEQYF	TGTGCCAGCAGGGGGACAGTAACCTACGAGCAGTACTTC
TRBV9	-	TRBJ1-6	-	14	CASSVVDRRPPLHF	TGTGCCAGCAGCGTAGTCGACAGGAGGCCACCCCTCCACTTT
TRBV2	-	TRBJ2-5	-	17	CASSEDPQGWGQETQYF	TGTGCCAGCAGTGAAGATCCCCAGGGTTGGGGACAAGAGACCCAGTACTTC
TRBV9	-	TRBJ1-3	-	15	CASSVEAGEGNTIYF	TGTGCCAGCAGCGTAGAAGCAGGGGAAGGAAACACCATATATTTT
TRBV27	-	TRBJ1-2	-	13	CASSLDINYGYTF	TGTGCCAGCAGCTTGGACATCAACTATGGCTACACCTTC
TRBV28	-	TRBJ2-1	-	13	CASRTGTYNEQFF	TGTGCCAGCAGAACAGGAACGTACAATGAGCAGTTCTTC
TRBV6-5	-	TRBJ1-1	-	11	CASSEGLEAFF	TGTGCCAGCAGTGAGGGACTTGAAGCTTTCTTT
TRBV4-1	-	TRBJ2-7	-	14	CASSQDARSYEQYF	TGCGCCAGCAGCCAAGATGCACGGTCCTACGAGCAGTACTTC
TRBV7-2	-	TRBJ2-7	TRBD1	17	CASSLAKKRDRVYEQYF	TGTGCCAGCAGCTTAGCAAAGAAGCGGGACAGGGTTTACGAGCAGTACTTC
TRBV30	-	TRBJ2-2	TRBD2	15	CAKRYSGGPTGELFF	TGTGCCAAACGATATAGCGGGGGACCTACCGGGGAGCTGTTTTTT
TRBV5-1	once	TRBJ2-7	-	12	CASSRDFYEQYF	TGCGCCAGCAGCCGGGACTTCTACGAGCAGTACTTC
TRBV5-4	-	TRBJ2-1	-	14	CASSFDLRDNEQFF	TGTGCCAGCAGCTTCGACCTTAGGGACAATGAGCAGTTCTTC
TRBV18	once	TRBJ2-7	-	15	CASSEVDGRAFEQYF	TGTGCCAGCTCCGAAGTGGACGGCCGGGCATTCGAGCAGTACTTC
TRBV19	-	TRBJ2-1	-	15	CASSPGDRSYNEQFF	TGTGCCAGTAGTCCGGGTGACAGGAGTTACAATGAGCAGTTCTTC
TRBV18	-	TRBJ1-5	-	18	CASSPRGGGGWSNQPQHF	TGTGCCAGCTCACCGCGGGGCGGCGGGGGTTGGAGCAATCAGCCCCAGCATTTT
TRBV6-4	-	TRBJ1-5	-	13	CASSVGVNQPQHF	TGTGCCAGCAGTGTAGGGGTTAATCAGCCCCAGCATTTT
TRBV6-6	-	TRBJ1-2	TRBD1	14	CASSKGQGASGYTF	TGTGCCAGCAGCAAGGGACAGGGGGCTAGCGGCTACACCTTC
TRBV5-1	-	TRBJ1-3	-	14	CASSLEGSGNTIYF	TGCGCCAGCAGCTTGGAGGGCTCTGGAAACACCATATATTTT
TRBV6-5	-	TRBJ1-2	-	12	CASRATGYGYTF	TGTGCCAGCAGGGCCACAGGGTACGGCTACACCTTC
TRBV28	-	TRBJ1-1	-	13	CASSFQRLAEAFF	TGTGCCAGCAGTTTTCAGAGACTGGCTGAAGCTTTCTTT
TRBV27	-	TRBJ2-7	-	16	CASSSSWGTLHYEQYF	TGTGCCAGCAGTTCCTCGTGGGGAACCCTTCACTACGAGCAGTACTTC
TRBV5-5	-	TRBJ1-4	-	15	CASSFIGATNEKLFF	TGTGCCAGCAGCTTTATAGGAGCAACTAATGAAAAACTGTTTTTT
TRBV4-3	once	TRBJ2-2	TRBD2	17	CASSQDGTSDAIGELFF	TGCGCCAGCAGCCAGGATGGGACTAGCGACGCTATCGGGGAGCTGTTTTTT
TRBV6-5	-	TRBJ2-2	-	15	CASSYQQGGTGELFF	TGTGCCAGCAGTTACCAGCAGGGGGGGACCGGGGAGCTGTTTTTT
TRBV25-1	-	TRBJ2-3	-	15	CASSVQGGITDTQYF	TGTGCCAGCAGTGTTCAAGGGGGGATCACAGATACGCAGTATTTT
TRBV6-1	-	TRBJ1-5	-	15	CASSEIRVGDQPQHF	TGTGCCAGCAGTGAAATCAGGGTCGGGGATCAGCCCCAGCATTTT
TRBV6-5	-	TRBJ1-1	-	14	CASNPQGHWTEAFF	TGTGCCAGCAACCCACAGGGTCACTGGACTGAAGCTTTCTTT
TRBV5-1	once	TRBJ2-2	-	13	CASSLVGAGELFF	TGCGCCAGCAGCTTGGTTGGGGCCGGGGAGCTGTTTTTT
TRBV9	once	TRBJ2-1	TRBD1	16	CASSPTGDVSYNEQFF	TGTGCCAGCAGCCCGACAGGGGACGTCTCCTACAATGAGCAGTTCTTC
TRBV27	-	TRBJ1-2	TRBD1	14	CASSFGTGLGGYTF	TGTGCCAGCAGTTTCGGGACAGGGTTGGGTGGCTACACCTTC
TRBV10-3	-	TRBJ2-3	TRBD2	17	CATQGTSGGGWTDTQYF	TGTGCCACCCAGGGTACTAGCGGAGGAGGTTGGACAGATACGCAGTATTTT
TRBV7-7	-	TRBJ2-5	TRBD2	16	CASSPITGLGQETQYF	TGTGCCAGCAGCCCAATCACGGGACTAGGACAAGAGACCCAGTACTTC
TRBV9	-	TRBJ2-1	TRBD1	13	CASSGDRYNEQFF	TGTGCCAGCAGCGGGGACAGATACAATGAGCAGTTCTTC
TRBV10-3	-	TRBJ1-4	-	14	CAISEGRTNEKLFF	TGTGCCATCAGTGAAGGGCGCACTAATGAAAAACTGTTTTTT